A selection of T cell receptor beta chains follows, all from one sample in a study of metastatic and nonmetastatic thyroid tumors. Via MiXCR, TCRdb re-called the PCR reads. The profile shows approximately 26,000 clones, under 30% of them singletons. Sequencing used blood. The receptors derive from a female donor with papillary thyroid cancer or a benign thyroid nodule (not recorded which). Some clones in this sample may be carry-over from other donors' samples. Both conserved end residues are part of each CDR3. A D gene is named only where the DNA matches it firmly. The size entry is marked missing in some rows and otherwise reads once, few, many or a size class.

>.|few|TRBV6-2/TRBV6-3|TRBJ1-2
CASRPTDGYYGYTF
TGTGCCAGCAGACCGACTGATGGTTACTATGGCTACACCTTC
>.|few|TRBV29-1|TRBJ2-2
CSGRGDRDTGELFF
TGCAGCGGGAGGGGAGACAGGGACACCGGGGAGCTGTTTTTT
>TRBD1|few|TRBV28|TRBJ2-7
CSPAGDRACRVSYEQYF
TGTTCCCCTGCCGGGGACAGGGCCTGCAGAGTCTCCTACGAGCAGTACTTC
>.|many|TRBV20-1|TRBJ2-7
CSASSGLLYEQYF
TGCAGTGCTAGTTCTGGGCTCCTATACGAGCAGTACTTC
>TRBD1|few|TRBV6-4|TRBJ2-1
CASSDSTGHNEQFF
TGCGCCAGCAGTGACTCGACAGGGCACAATGAGCAGTTCTTC
>.|.|TRBV2|TRBJ2-6
CASSVQGASSGANVLTF
TGTGCCAGCAGTGTTCAGGGAGCTTCGTCTGGGGCCAACGTCCTGACTTTC
>.|few|TRBV29-1|TRBJ2-1
CSVPRWDNEQFF
TGCAGCGTCCCACGGTGGGACAATGAGCAGTTCTTC
>TRBD2|few|TRBV28|TRBJ2-7
CASSPTRGGFYEQYF
TGTGCCAGCAGTCCCACGCGGGGGGGGTTCTACGAGCAGTACTTC
>.|medium-sized|TRBV9|TRBJ2-1
CASSVGRFGYNEQFF
TGTGCCAGCAGCGTAGGGCGATTTGGGTACAATGAGCAGTTCTTC
>.|many|TRBV4-2|TRBJ1-5
CASSPTEFSNQPQHF
TGTGCCAGCAGCCCGACAGAATTTAGCAATCAGCCCCAGCATTTT
>TRBD1|many|TRBV12-3/TRBV12-4|TRBJ1-4
CASSPRGREKLFF
TGTGCCAGCAGCCCCAGGGGGCGTGAAAAACTGTTTTTT
>TRBD1|many|TRBV3-1|TRBJ1-2
CASSYGTRGRGGYTF
TGTGCCAGCAGCTATGGGACCAGGGGGCGAGGCGGCTACACCTTC
>TRBD1|.|TRBV20-1|TRBJ2-1
CSAPRSGTDYNEQFF
TGCAGTGCTCCACGCTCCGGGACAGACTACAATGAGCAGTTCTTC
>.|few|TRBV2|TRBJ1-1
CASSEQPVGEAFF
TGTGCCAGCAGTGAACAGCCAGTCGGGGAAGCTTTCTTT
>.|medium-sized|TRBV19|TRBJ1-1
CASSMPSTEAFF
TGTGCCAGTAGTATGCCCTCCACTGAAGCTTTCTTT
>TRBD2|.|TRBV2|TRBJ2-5
CASRRLAGAEETQYF
TGTGCCAGCAGGCGACTAGCGGGAGCAGAAGAGACCCAGTACTTC
>.|many|TRBV14|TRBJ1-3
CASSPLGGGNTIYF
TGTGCCAGCAGCCCCCTGGGGGGGGGAAACACCATATATTTT
>.|many|TRBV12-3/TRBV12-4|TRBJ1-2
CASSLAGTLRYTF
TGTGCCAGCAGTTTGGCAGGGACTCTCCGGTACACCTTC
>.|.|TRBV30|TRBJ2-7
CAWSVLGDYEQYF
TGTGCCTGGAGTGTGCTTGGGGACTACGAGCAGTACTTC
>TRBD2|.|TRBV20-1|TRBJ2-1
CSASQSRGGAYNEQFF
TGCAGTGCTTCACAGTCTCGCGGGGGGGCTTACAATGAGCAGTTCTTC
>TRBD1|medium-sized|TRBV20-1|TRBJ1-2
CSALPITGTDYGYTF
TGCAGTGCTCTACCGATTACCGGGACAGACTATGGCTACACCTTC
>TRBD2|few|TRBV27|TRBJ2-1
CASTGGGINEKFF
TGTGCCAGCACCGGCGGGGGGATTAATGAGAAGTTCTTC
>.|.|TRBV3-1|TRBJ2-7
CASSSGTIPSYEQYF
TGTGCCAGCAGCTCCGGGACAATACCGTCCTACGAGCAGTACTTC
>.|.|TRBV20-1|TRBJ2-7
CSARKSSGEQYF
TGCAGTGCTAGAAAAAGCTCCGGCGAGCAGTACTTC
>TRBD1|many|TRBV9|TRBJ2-2
CASSVVTQGGSGELFF
TGTGCCAGCAGCGTAGTAACACAGGGGGGTTCCGGGGAGCTGTTTTTT